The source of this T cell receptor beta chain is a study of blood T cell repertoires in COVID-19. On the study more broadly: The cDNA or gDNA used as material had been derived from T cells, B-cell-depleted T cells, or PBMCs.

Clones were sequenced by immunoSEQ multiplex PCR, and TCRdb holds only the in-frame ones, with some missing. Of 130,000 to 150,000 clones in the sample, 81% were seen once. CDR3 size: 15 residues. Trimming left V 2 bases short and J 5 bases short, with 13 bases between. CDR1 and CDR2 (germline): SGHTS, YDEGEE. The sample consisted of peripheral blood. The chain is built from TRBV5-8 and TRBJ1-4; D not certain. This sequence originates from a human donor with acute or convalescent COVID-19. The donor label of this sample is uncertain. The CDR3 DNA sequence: TGTGCCAGCAGCTTAAGGTGGGCAGGAAATGAAAAACTGTTTTTT. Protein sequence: CASSLRWAGNEKLFF. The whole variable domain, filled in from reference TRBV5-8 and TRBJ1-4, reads EAGVTQSPTHLIKTRGQQATLRCSPISGHTSVYWYQQALGLGLQFLLWYDEGEERNRGNFPPRFSGRQFPNYSSELNVNALELEDSALYLCASSLRWAGNEKLFFGSGTQLSVL.